This TCR beta chain is from a study of blood T cell repertoires in COVID-19. Turning to the study itself: Specimens from acute and convalescent COVID-19 originated in the United States, Italy and Spain. Sample material is recorded as cDNA or gDNA derived from T cells, B-cell-depleted T cells, or PBMCs.

With respect to this clone: A read error may produce the germline difference seen at one junction end.

Original processing methods: Estimation of nucleated cell counts relied on the amplification of reference gene primers. Clones were sequenced by immunoSEQ multiplex PCR, and TCRdb holds only the in-frame ones, with some missing. That table furnishes V, J and clone size, whereas the DNA furnished D and trimming. The sample has about 64,000 clones; roughly 88% are singletons. Seattle cases were enrolled at active infection and followed longitudinally. This receptor was identified in a woman in her fifties or sixties with COVID-19, enrolled during active disease. Sequencing was performed on peripheral blood.

Here the CDR3 DNA reads TGCGCCAGCAAACAGGGTCGCTCTTGGGCCAACGTCCTGACTTTC. Protein product: CASKQGRSWANVLTF. The chain has TRBV4-3 and TRBJ2-6; the D gene is possibly TRBD1 (6 bases). The CDR3 is 15 residues long. Germline loops: CDR1 LGHNA, CDR2 YSLEER.